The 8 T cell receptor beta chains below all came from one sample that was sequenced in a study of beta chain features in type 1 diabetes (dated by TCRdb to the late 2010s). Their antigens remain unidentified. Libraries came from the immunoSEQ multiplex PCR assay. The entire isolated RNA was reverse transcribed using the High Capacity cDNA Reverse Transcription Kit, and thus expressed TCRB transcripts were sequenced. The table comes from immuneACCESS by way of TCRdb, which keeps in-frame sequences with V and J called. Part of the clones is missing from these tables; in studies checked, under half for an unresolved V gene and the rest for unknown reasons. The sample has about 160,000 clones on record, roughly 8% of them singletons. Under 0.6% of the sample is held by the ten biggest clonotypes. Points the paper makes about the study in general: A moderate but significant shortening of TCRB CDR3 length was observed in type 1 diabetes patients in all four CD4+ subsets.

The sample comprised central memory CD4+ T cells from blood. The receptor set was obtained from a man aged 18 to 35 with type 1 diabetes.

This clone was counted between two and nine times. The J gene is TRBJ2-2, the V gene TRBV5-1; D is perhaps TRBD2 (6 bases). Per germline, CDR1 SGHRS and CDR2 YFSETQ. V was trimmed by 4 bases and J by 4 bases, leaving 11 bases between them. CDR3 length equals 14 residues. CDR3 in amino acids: CASSMGLRTGELFF. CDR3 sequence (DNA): TGCGCCAGCAGCATGGGACTTCGCACCGGGGAGCTGTTTTTT.

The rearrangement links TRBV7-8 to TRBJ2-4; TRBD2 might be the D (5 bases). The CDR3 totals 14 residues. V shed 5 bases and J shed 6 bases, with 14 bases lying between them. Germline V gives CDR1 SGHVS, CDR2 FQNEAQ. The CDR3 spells CASSPPGYGNIQYF. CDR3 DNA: TGTGCCAGCAGCCCCCCGGGGTACGGAAACATTCAGTACTTC.

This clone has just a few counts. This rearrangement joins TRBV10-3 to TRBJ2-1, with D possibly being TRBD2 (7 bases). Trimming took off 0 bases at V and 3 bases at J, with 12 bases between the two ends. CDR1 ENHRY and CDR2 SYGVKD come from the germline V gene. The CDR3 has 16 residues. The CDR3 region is CAISESGGGHYNEQFF. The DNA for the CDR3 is TGTGCCATCAGTGAGTCGGGCGGGGGCCACTACAATGAGCAGTTCTTC.

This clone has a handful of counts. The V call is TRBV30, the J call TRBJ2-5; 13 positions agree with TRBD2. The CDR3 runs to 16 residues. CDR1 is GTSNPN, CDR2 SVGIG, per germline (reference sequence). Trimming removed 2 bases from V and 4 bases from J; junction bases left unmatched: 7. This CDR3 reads CAWSSTGTSGIETQYF. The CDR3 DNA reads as TGTGCCTGGAGTTCCACCGGGACTAGCGGGATAGAGACCCAGTACTTC.

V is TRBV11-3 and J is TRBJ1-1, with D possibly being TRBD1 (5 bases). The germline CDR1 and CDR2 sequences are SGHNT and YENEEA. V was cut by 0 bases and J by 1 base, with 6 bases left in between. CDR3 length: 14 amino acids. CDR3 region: CASSLDRGNTEAFF. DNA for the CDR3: TGTGCCAGCAGCTTAGATAGGGGGAACACTGAAGCTTTCTTT. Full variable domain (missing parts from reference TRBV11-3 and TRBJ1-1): EAGVVQSPRYKIIEKKQPVAFWCNPISGHNTLYWYLQNLGQGPELLIRYENEEAVDDSQLPKDRFSAERLKGVDSTLKIQPAELGDSAVYLCASSLDRGNTEAFFGQGTRLTVV.

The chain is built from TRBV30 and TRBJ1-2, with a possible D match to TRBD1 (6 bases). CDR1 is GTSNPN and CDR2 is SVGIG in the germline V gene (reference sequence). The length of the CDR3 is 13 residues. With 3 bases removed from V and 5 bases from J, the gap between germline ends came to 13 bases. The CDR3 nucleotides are TGTGCCTGGAGCCACAGGGTCTCTTATGGCTACACCTTC. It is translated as CAWSHRVSYGYTF. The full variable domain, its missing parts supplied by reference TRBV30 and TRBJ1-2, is SQTIHQWPATLVQPVGSPLSLECTVEGTSNPNLYWYRQAAGRGLQLLFYSVGIGQISSEVPQNLSASRPQDRQFILSSKKLLLSDSGFYLCAWSHRVSYGYTFGSGTRLTVV.

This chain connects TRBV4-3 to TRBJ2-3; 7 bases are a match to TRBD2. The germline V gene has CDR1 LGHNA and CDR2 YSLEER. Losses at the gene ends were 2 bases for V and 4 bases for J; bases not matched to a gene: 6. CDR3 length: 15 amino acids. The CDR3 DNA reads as TGCGCCAGCAGCCAAACTAGCGAGAGGGCAGATACGCAGTATTTT. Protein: CASSQTSERADTQYF.

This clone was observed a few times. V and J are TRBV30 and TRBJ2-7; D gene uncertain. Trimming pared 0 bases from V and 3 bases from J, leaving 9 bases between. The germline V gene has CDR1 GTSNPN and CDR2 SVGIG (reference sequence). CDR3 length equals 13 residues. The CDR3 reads CAWSVQFLYEQYF. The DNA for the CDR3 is TGTGCCTGGAGTGTACAGTTCCTCTACGAGCAGTACTTC.